This record covers a single TCR beta chain. Antigen specificity is unknown. Germline values: CDR1 WNHNN, CDR2 SYGVQD (reference sequence). Trimming removed 4 bases from V and 3 bases from J, with 21 bases in between. There are 17 residues in the CDR3. MiXCR, applied by TCRdb to the 5' RACE reads, yields one record per CDR3 protein. Counted here are under 400,000 distinct CDR3 sequences, around 12% occurring once; the ten biggest clones make up 3.2%. This sample was taken from a study of T cells after yellow fever vaccination. Study-wide points: The secondary T-cell response peaked on day 5, not day 15, but was weaker.

Sequencing was performed on CD4+ T cells sorted from PBMCs, taken 15 days after the yellow fever booster vaccination. The clonotype was recovered from a man between 18 and 35 years old who received the YFV17D yellow fever vaccine. This chain joins TRBV10-1 and TRBJ1-2, with D unresolved. The CDR3 DNA is TGCGCCAGCAGTGGAGGAGCCGCTCGGACCGGGCACTATGGCTACACCTTC. Protein product: CASSGGAARTGHYGYTF.